The clone carrying this T cell receptor beta chain was counted a few times. The CDR3 runs 16 residues. Looked up from germline, CDR1 is DFQATT and CDR2 is SNEGSKA (reference sequence). V was clipped by 0 bases and J by 6 bases; unmatched bases: 6. These data come from a study of T cells in Graves' hyperthyroidism and ophthalmopathy. Amplified TCR beta CDR3 regions came from RNA transcripts. TCR CDR3 regions were first amplified by RT-PCR with HTBI primers. One entry per CDR3 protein, called by TCRdb with MiXCR from the multiplex PCR reads. The sample holds hundreds of thousands of distinct CDR3 sequences, around 20% seen once.

The chain couples TRBV20-1 to TRBJ2-2; 11 nucleotides match TRBD2. The TCR originated in a woman aged 45-59 years with Graves' hyperthyroidism that later progressed to Graves' ophthalmopathy. Sequencing input: blood. CDR3 sequence (DNA): TGCAGTGCTAGAGATGGGGGTAGCGGGGGGGCCGGGGAGCTGTTTTTT. Its translation is CSARDGGSGGAGELFF.